The 12 T cell receptor beta chains reported below all come from one sample, sequenced in a study of cytomegalovirus exposure and HLA in healthy donors. Vbeta (60) and Jbeta (13) primers were used in the PCR. Assay used: immunoSEQ multiplex PCR; TCRdb lists only in-frame clones, some missing. The table lists approximately 110,000 clones, 79% of them singletons, with 3% to 3.5% in the top ten. Sample: PBMCs. The receptors were gathered from a woman aged 40 to 50 in good health and CMV-seronegative.

This rearrangement joins TRBV7-2 to TRBJ2-3; perhaps TRBD2 as D (6 bases). The CDR3 is 17 amino acids. Trimming removed 0 bases at V and 4 bases at J, with 17 bases between. In germline, CDR1 is SGHTA, CDR2 FQGNSA. The CDR3, as DNA: TGTGCCAGCAGCTTAGCTCAGGGAGTAGGGGAGGCAGATACGCAGTATTTT. Protein sequence: CASSLAQGVGEADTQYF.

As to this clone: The junction and the germline gene differ at one end; a read error may be behind it. V and J are TRBV19 and TRBJ2-1; TRBD2 aligns across 11 bases. Germline CDR1 is LNHDA and CDR2 is SQIVND (reference sequence). The CDR3 extends over 13 amino acids. CDR3 coding DNA: TGTGCCAGTAGTATAAGAGAAGCTAGCGGGAGGATCTTC. Translation gives CASSIREASGRIF.

The chain has TRBV30 and TRBJ2-3; no clear D. V was trimmed by 5 bases and J by 1 base, leaving 10 bases between them. The CDR3 sequence is 13 residues long. Germline V CDR1 and CDR2: GTSNPN, SVGIG (reference sequence). CDR3 region: CAWGLLGTDTQYF. As DNA, the CDR3 is TGTGCCTGGGGGCTCCTGGGCACAGATACGCAGTATTTT. Looking up the rest from reference TRBV30 and TRBJ2-3 gives the full variable domain: SQTIHQWPATLVQPVGSPLSLECTVEGTSNPNLYWYRQAAGRGLQLLFYSVGIGQISSEVPQNLSASRPQDRQFILSSKKLLLSDSGFYLCAWGLLGTDTQYFGPGTRLTVL.

This clone is medium-sized in the sample. This rearrangement joins TRBV10-3 to TRBJ1-4; no clear D gene. Trimming cost V 3 bases and J 8 bases, with 13 bases left between them. The CDR3 has 14 residues. Germline V gene lookup returns CDR1 ENHRY and CDR2 SYGVKD. Written as DNA, the CDR3 is TGTGCCATCAGTGAAGGCCAATCGGGAGAAAAACTGTTTTTT. The encoded protein is CAISEGQSGEKLFF.

This chain uses TRBV19 with TRBJ2-7; D might be TRBD1 (6 bases). In germline, CDR1 is LNHDA, CDR2 SQIVND (reference sequence). The CDR3 spans 15 residues. Trimming took 3 bases from V and 8 from J, leaving 20 bases between them. DNA for the CDR3: TGTGCCAGTAGTATTAAGAGGGGGACGCCCGGGAAGCAGTACTTC. Protein sequence: CASSIKRGTPGKQYF.

The table lists this clone with a count of one. V usage is TRBV6-6 and J usage is TRBJ1-3, with unresolved D. V shed 0 bases and J shed 5 bases, with 11 bases lying between them. The CDR3 consists of 15 residues. Germline CDR1 and CDR2: MNHNY and SVGAGI (reference sequence). The CDR3 protein is CASSYSRSGRNTIYF. CDR3 DNA sequence: TGTGCCAGCAGTTACTCACGGAGTGGAAGAAACACCATATATTTT.

This chain joins TRBV27 and TRBJ2-5; 10 bases are shared with TRBD1. J was trimmed by 5 bases and V by 5 bases; bases with no gene match: 8. There are 15 residues in the CDR3. From germline, CDR1 is MNHEY and CDR2 SMNVEV (reference sequence). CDR3 bases: TGTGCCAGCAGTCGGAGGGACAGGGGCTCGGAGACCCAGTACTTC. It specifies CASSRRDRGSETQYF.

A few counts support this clone. The chain employs TRBV4-3 and TRBJ2-2; 7 bases line up with TRBD2. Germline V gene lookup returns CDR1 LGHNA and CDR2 YSLEER. The CDR3 totals 14 residues. V trimming: 9 bases; J trimming: 6 bases; junction bases outside the gene matches: 10. The CDR3 nucleotides are TGCGCCAGTGCGGGGTCGCGGGAGTCCGGGGAGCTGTTTTTT. Translating it yields CASAGSRESGELFF.

The chain couples TRBV9 to TRBJ1-2, with D maybe TRBD1 (6 bases). CDR3 length: 15 residues. The ends were cut back, 6 bases at V and 4 bases at J, with 19 bases in the middle. From germline, CDR1 is SGDLS and CDR2 YYNGEE. The CDR3 sequence is CASTPNGGAVYGYTF. The CDR3 bases are TGTGCCAGCACCCCTAACGGGGGGGCAGTCTATGGCTACACCTTC.

The chain is built from TRBV19 and TRBJ1-6; 7 nucleotides align to TRBD1. The CDR3 sequence is 15 residues long. After removal of 5 bases from V and 15 bases from J, the junction contained 16 bases not matched to a gene. CDR1 and CDR2 (germline): LNHDA, SQIVND (reference sequence). CDR3 DNA: TGTGCCAGTAGTTTTTCCGGGACAGTGAAGATTGGCCTCCACTTT. This codes for CASSFSGTVKIGLHF.

The V gene is TRBV7-2, the J gene TRBJ2-1; tentative D call: TRBD1 (5 bases). This CDR3 is built from 12 residues. Germline V gives CDR1 SGHTA, CDR2 FQGNSA. V was trimmed by 2 bases and J by 8 bases, leaving 7 bases between them. The CDR3 reads CASSLQGYEQFF. CDR3 in DNA: TGTGCCAGCAGCTTACAGGGATATGAGCAGTTCTTC.

The chain couples TRBV4-3 to TRBJ1-6; TRBD1 might be the D (6 bases). Per the germline V gene, CDR1 is LGHNA and CDR2 is YSLEER. V lost 4 bases and J lost 9, with 28 bases in between. The CDR3 length is 19 residues. CDR3 coding DNA: TGCGCCAGCAGCCCGCAGCCGTGTTTTGCGGCAGGGGATTGTTCACCCCTCCACTTT. Protein product: CASSPQPCFAAGDCSPLHF.